This T cell receptor (beta chain) comes out of a study of post-analysis software for immune sequencing data. Study-wide context: Included courses were relapsing-remitting and secondary progressive multiple sclerosis; progressive-relapsing multiple sclerosis was also included. Findings and caveats of the study: F measure showed strong co-clustering of same-batch samples. Normalized Chao1 diversity in multiple sclerosis patients fell significantly below that of controls. TRBV5-6, TRBV5-1 and TRBV20-1 were among several TRBV segments more frequent in patients than controls.

About this clonotype itself: Its antigen remains unknown.

Prepared TCR beta cDNA libraries contained unique molecular identifiers. Yield was 500,000 to 600,000 cDNA molecules from approximately 0.91 to 9.4 million T cells. TCRdb itself ran the PCR reads through MiXCR, one entry per CDR3 protein. Of 650,000 to 850,000 distinct CDR3 sequences in the sample, roughly half were seen once. CDR1 is SGHVS, CDR2 FNYEAQ, per germline. CDR3 length: 13 amino acids. V lost 5 bases, J lost 6 bases, and 14 bases lay in between. The sequencing sample was made of blood. The V and J genes are TRBV7-6 and TRBJ2-7; a possible D gene is TRBD1 (6 bases). The origin of this receptor is a girl aged 10 to 17 with multiple sclerosis. CDR3 nucleotides: TGTGCCAGCAGCCCGACAGGCTGGGGCGAGCAGTACTTC. This sequence encodes CASSPTGWGEQYF. Looking up the rest from reference TRBV7-6 and TRBJ2-7 gives the full variable domain: GAGVSQSPRYKVTKRGQDVALRCDPISGHVSLYWYRQALGQGPEFLTYFNYEAQQDKSGLPNDRFSAERPEGSISTLTIQRTEQRDSAMYRCASSPTGWGEQYFGPGTRLTVT.